The T cell receptor (beta chain) under discussion was sequenced for a study of blood T cell repertoires in COVID-19. Whole-study context: Sites across the United States, Italy and Spain contributed samples from acute and convalescent COVID-19.

Everyone who took part was roughly 18 to 89 years old, and they came from over 20 US areas. Donors were grouped by their self-reported clinical history. Authors' analysis steps: Reference gene primer amplification yielded estimated nucleated cell counts. Only in-frame clones appear in the TCRdb table, and some are missing; sequencing was by immunoSEQ multiplex PCR. D and trimming come from the DNA, and the V and J calls and clone size come from that table. The sample has some 220,000 clones; approximately 90% are singletons. Specimen: PBMCs or T cells enriched from blood (not recorded which). This receptor was taken from a woman aged 18-29 years in a cohort exposed to, infected with or recovered from COVID-19 (not recorded which).

The CDR3 region has the DNA TGTGCCAGCAGCTTAGGACAGGGTACCGCAGATACGCAGTATTTT. Translating gives CASSLGQGTADTQYF. V gene TRBV7-7 combines with J gene TRBJ2-3; TRBD1 aligns across 7 bases. CDR3 length equals 15 residues. Germline V gene data show CDR1 as SSHAT and CDR2 as FNYEAQ (reference sequence). Losses at the gene ends were 1 base for V and 4 bases for J; bases not matched to a gene: 5. Full variable domain (missing parts from reference TRBV7-7 and TRBJ2-3): GAGVSQSPRYKVTKRGQDVTLRCDPISSHATLYWYQQALGQGPEFLTYFNYEAQPDKSGLPSDRFSAERPEGSISTLTIQRTEQRDSAMYRCASSLGQGTADTQYFGPGTRLTVL.